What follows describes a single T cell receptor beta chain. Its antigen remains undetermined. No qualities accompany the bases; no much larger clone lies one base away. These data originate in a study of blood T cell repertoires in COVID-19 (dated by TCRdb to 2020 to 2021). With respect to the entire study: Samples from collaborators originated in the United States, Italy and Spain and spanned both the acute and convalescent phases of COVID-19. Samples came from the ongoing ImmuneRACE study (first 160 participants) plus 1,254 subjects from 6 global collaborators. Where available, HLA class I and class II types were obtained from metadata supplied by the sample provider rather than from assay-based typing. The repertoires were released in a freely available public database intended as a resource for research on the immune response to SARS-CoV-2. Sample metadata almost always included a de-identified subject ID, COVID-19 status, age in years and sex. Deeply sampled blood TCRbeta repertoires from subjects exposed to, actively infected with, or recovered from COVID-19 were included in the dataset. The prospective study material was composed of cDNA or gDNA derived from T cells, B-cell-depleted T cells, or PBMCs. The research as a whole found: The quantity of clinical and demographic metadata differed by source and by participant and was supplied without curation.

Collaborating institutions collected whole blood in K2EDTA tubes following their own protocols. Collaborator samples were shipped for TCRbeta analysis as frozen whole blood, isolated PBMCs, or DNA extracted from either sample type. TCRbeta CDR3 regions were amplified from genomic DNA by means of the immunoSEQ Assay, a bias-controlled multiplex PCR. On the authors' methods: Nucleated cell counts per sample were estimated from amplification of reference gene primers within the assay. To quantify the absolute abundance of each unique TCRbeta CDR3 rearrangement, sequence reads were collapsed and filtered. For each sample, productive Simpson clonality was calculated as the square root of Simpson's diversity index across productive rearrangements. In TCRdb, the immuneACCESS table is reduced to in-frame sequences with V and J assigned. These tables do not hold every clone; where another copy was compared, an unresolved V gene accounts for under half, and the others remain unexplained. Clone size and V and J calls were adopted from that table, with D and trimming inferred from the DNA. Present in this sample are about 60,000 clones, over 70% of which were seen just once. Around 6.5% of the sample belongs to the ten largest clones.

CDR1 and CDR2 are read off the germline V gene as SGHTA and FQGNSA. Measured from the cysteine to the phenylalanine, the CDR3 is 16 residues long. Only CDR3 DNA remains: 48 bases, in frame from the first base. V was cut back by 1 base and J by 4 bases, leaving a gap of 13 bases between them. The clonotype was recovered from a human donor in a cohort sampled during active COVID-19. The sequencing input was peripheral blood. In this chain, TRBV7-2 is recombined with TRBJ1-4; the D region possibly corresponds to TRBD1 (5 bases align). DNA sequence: TGTGCCAGCAGCTTAGGATCGACAGTCAATAATGAAAAACTGTTTTTT. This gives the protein CASSLGSTVNNEKLFF.